Below, 12 T cell receptor beta chains from the same sample are listed, as sequenced in a study of OX40 agonist ivuxolimab in advanced cancers. Sequenced by immunoSEQ multiplex PCR; TCRdb stores in-frame clones only, minus some. Found here are some 66,000 clones, about 91% of them singletons; the top ten hold approximately 0.5%. Sequencing was performed on CD4+ or CD8+ T cells sorted from blood, taken in a trial of the OX40 agonist ivuxolimab. The source is an adult with an advanced solid tumor such as melanoma, head and neck, liver or kidney cancer.

This clone has just a few counts. V is TRBV4-2 and J is TRBJ1-3; D gene ambiguous. CDR1 is LGHNA, CDR2 YNFKEQ, per germline. The CDR3 is made up of 15 amino acids. V lost 3 bases and J lost 0, with 9 bases in between. The CDR3 region is CASSQGFGSGNTIYF. DNA of the CDR3: TGTGCCAGCAGCCAGGGGTTCGGCTCTGGAAACACCATATATTTT.

This clone was observed a few times. The chain carries TRBV5-1 and TRBJ1-3; a possible D gene is TRBD1 (5 bases). The CDR3 contains 15 residues. V lost 4 bases and J 4 bases, leaving 15 bases between the germline ends. In germline, CDR1 is SGHRS, CDR2 YFSETQ. In nucleotides, the CDR3 is TGCGCCAGCAGCGCCTCCGGGACGGGAGGAAACACCATATATTTT. Translation: CASSASGTGGNTIYF.

This clone was seen once. V usage is TRBV7-8 and J usage is TRBJ2-2, with 7 bases lining up with TRBD2. The CDR3 runs to 14 residues. V lost 8 bases and J lost 4; bases outside the gene matches: 7. CDR1 and CDR2 from the germline V gene are SGHVS and FQNEAQ. The CDR3 spells CASFRTRSTGELFF. The CDR3 region has the DNA TGTGCCAGCTTCCGGACTAGGTCCACCGGGGAGCTGTTTTTT.

The chain couples TRBV4-2 to TRBJ2-3; 15 nucleotides agree with TRBD2. Per germline, CDR1 LGHNA and CDR2 YNFKEQ. The CDR3 contains 18 residues. V gave up 0 bases and J gave up 2 bases; unmatched junction bases: 3. CDR3 sequence: CASSQERTSGGATDTQYF. In DNA, the CDR3 is TGTGCCAGCAGCCAAGAAAGGACTAGCGGGGGGGCCACAGATACGCAGTATTTT.

This chain links TRBV2 with TRBJ1-1; D gene unclear. CDR1 and CDR2 from the germline V gene are SNHLY and FYNNEI. The V gene lost 7 bases and the J gene lost 0 bases, with 9 bases spanning the gap. This CDR3 has 13 residues. DNA of the CDR3: TGTGCCAGCAAGGAGGGATTGAACACTGAAGCTTTCTTT. This sequence encodes CASKEGLNTEAFF.

The CDR3 sequence: CATGTHSGANVLTF. The CDR3 DNA is TGTGCCACGGGGACCCACTCTGGGGCCAACGTCCTGACTTTC. This sequence joins TRBV6-1 and TRBJ2-6, with D perhaps assigned TRBD1 or TRBD2 (5 bases each). The germline V and J ends were trimmed by 10 bases and 0 bases, with 10 bases remaining between them. The CDR3 length is 14 residues. Germline CDR1 reads MNHNS; CDR2 reads SASEGT.

The V call is TRBV11-3, the J call TRBJ2-3, with D unresolved. The CDR3 totals 14 residues. With 5 bases removed from V and 4 bases from J, the gap between germline ends came to 13 bases. Germline values: CDR1 SGHNT, CDR2 YENEEA. The CDR3 bases are TGTGCCAGCAGCCCCGGCTTGCCCGCAGATACGCAGTATTTT. It specifies CASSPGLPADTQYF.

In its sample, this clone was seen once. The rearrangement uses TRBV9 and TRBJ2-1; possibly TRBD2 for D (6 bases). CDR1 and CDR2 from the germline V gene are SGDLS and YYNGEE. The V gene lost 10 bases and the J gene lost 3 bases, with 14 bases spanning the gap. The CDR3 totals 13 residues. The CDR3 coding sequence is TGTGCCGCGTTACGGGACTTCTACAATGAGCAGTTCTTC. Amino acid sequence: CAALRDFYNEQFF.

The V and J genes are TRBV27 and TRBJ2-2, with a possible D match to TRBD2 (6 bases). V shed 5 bases and J shed 6 bases, with 16 bases lying between them. CDR3 size: 15 residues. Germline CDR1 and CDR2: MNHEY and SMNVEV (reference sequence). DNA for the CDR3: TGTGCCAGCAGTCCAGTCGGAGGGAGTCCCGGGGAGCTGTTTTTT. Encoded protein: CASSPVGGSPGELFF.

The chain joins TRBV2 to TRBJ1-5; maybe TRBD1 (6 bases). Trimming pared 7 bases from V and 3 bases from J, leaving 10 bases between. The CDR3 contains 13 residues. Germline V gene lookup returns CDR1 SNHLY and CDR2 FYNNEI. CDR3 DNA sequence: TGTGCCAGCAATGACAGGATCAATCAGCCCCAGCATTTT. Translating it yields CASNDRINQPQHF.

This rearrangement joins TRBV30 to TRBJ2-4, with a possible D match to TRBD1 (6 bases). The CDR3 totals 14 residues. The germline V and J ends were trimmed by 1 base and 6 bases, with 13 bases remaining between them. Germline V lookup: CDR1 GTSNPN, CDR2 SVGIG (reference sequence). The CDR3 DNA follows: TGTGCCTGGAGTGGGACAGAAAAGGCAAACATTCAGTACTTC. This gives the protein CAWSGTEKANIQYF.

This clone appeared a single time. This chain uses TRBV5-4 with TRBJ1-6; possible D gene TRBD1, 6 bases. The germline gives CDR1 SGHNT, CDR2 YYREEE (reference sequence). CDR3 length equals 15 residues. The V end lost 4 bases, the J end lost 10 bases, and 18 bases lay between the germline ends. CDR3 bases: TGTGCCAGCAGCGTATCTAGGCAGGGGACCTCACCCCTCCACTTT. As protein: CASSVSRQGTSPLHF.